This T cell receptor (beta chain) was profiled in a study of T cell responses to AZD1222 COVID-19 vaccine (dated by TCRdb to the early 2020s). Some background on the complete study: Because spike-specific TCR depth and breadth did not differ between the two schedules, AZD1222 recipients who got a second dose at roughly 4 weeks were pooled with those who got a second dose at roughly 12 weeks. TCR sequencing was performed for approximately 240 trial participants, of whom some 200 were given two doses of AZD1222 and around 26 were given two doses of MenACWY control vaccine. Trial participants were enrolled by age into subgroups of 18-55, 56-69 and 70-plus years, and around 150, 29 and 61 TCR-sequenced participants, respectively, were included in these subgroups. General conclusions and limits of the study: Only 5 to 7 AZD1222 recipients were SARS-CoV-2 seropositive at baseline, limiting conclusions about previously exposed vaccinees. CD4 TCRs associated with the vaccine covered the entire spike protein, and the dominant responses were in regions 160-218 and 743-854. Most participants were white British and females outnumbered males, and the authors suggested that clonal diversity may have been underestimated. A significant rise in spike-specific TCR breadth and depth was observed after two AZD1222 doses relative to day 0 and relative to MenACWY recipients. Because no day 14 peak-response samples were available, the repertoires could be characterized only after the peak T cell response. In the small 56-69-year group, the increase in depth fell short of significance, most likely because of low power. Reportedly, almost half of the unique spike-specific TCRs recognized epitopes lying outside the regions that are mutated in the B.1.351 and B.1.1.7 variants.

As regards this clone: Its target antigen remains unknown. The sample holds no much larger clone one base away, and base qualities are not on file.

The CDR3 regions of human TCRbeta chains were subjected to immunosequencing. Under the source paper's analysis protocol: TCRs in the repertoires were matched against a reference library of SARS-CoV-2-specific TCRs that had been generated with the MIRA antigen-specificity platform. Breadth was defined as the fraction of unique TCRs that were SARS-CoV-2-associated. Depth was defined as the fraction of total T cells that were SARS-CoV-2-associated. Using the MIRA data, every spike-specific TCR was mapped to the spike region that the TCR reacted to and assigned to either a CD4 or a CD8 class. Log10-transformed breadth and depth values were compared by one-way ANOVA with Sidak's multiple comparisons tests. The table comes from immuneACCESS by way of TCRdb, which keeps in-frame sequences with V and J called. Part of the clones is missing from these tables; in studies checked, under half for an unresolved V gene and the rest for unknown reasons. The D gene and trimming were derived from the DNA, and the V and J assignments and clone size from that table. The sample data list 45,000 to 60,000 clones, and more than 70% of these were observed just once. The ten largest account for less than 2% of the sample.

The sample's time point label is to be understood as: baseline before first vaccination. Vaccinee samples were obtained from the UK trials COV001 and COV002, which included a single-blind randomized controlled phase 2/3 trial of AZD1222 (ChAdOx1 nCoV-19) in healthy adults. For TCRbeta chain sequencing, PBMC samples from trial participants were taken at day 0 and at day 28 after the second dose. The germline V gene encodes CDR1 SGHTA and CDR2 FQGTGA. V loses 1 base, J loses 0 bases, and the germline ends lie 1 base apart. Including cysteine and phenylalanine, the CDR3 has 14 amino acids. Here the CDR3 DNA is all that survives: 42 bases in frame from base 1.

The specimen was peripheral blood, collected on day 0 of AZD1222 vaccination. This receptor was identified in an adult in good health. Rearrangement joined TRBV7-3 to TRBJ1-6; a confident D gene designation cannot be given. This receptor has the CDR3 CASSLSSYNSPLHF. The DNA sequence is TGTGCCAGCAGCTTAAGCTCCTATAATTCACCCCTCCACTTT.